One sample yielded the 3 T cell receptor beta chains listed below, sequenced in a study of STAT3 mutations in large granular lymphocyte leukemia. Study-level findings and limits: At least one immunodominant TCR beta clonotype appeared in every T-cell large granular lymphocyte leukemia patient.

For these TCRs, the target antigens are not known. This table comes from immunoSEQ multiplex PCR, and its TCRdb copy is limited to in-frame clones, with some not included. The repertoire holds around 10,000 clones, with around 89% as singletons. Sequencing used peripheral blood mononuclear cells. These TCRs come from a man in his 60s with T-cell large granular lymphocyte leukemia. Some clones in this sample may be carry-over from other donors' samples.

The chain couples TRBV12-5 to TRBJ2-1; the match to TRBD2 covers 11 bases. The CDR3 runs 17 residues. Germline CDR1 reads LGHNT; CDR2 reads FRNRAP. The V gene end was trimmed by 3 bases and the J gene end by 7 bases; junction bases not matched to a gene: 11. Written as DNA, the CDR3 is TGTGCTAGTGGTTTTTGGCTAGCGGGAGGCCTAGGTAATGAGCAGTTCTTC. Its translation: CASGFWLAGGLGNEQFF.

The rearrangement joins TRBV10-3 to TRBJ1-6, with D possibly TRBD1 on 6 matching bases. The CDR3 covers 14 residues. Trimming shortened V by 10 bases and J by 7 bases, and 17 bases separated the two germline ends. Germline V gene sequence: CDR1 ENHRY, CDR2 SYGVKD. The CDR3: CATQTGTQNSPLHF. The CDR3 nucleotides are TGTGCCACCCAGACCGGGACACAAAATTCACCCCTCCACTTT.

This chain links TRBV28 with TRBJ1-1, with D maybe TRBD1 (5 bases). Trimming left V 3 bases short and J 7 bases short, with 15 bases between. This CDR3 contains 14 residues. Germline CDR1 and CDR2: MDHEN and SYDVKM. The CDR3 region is CASSFLSGTGEAFF. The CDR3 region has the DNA TGTGCCAGCAGTTTTCTTTCAGGGACTGGTGAAGCTTTCTTT.